Below are 13 T cell receptor beta chains sequenced from a single sample in a study of cytomegalovirus exposure and HLA in healthy donors. Amplification used 60 Vbeta primers and 13 Jbeta primers. Sequenced by immunoSEQ multiplex PCR; TCRdb stores in-frame clones only, minus some. The sample consists of more than 100,000 clones, over 65% of them appearing once. The material sequenced was PBMCs. The receptors were gathered from a woman between 40 and 50 years old in good health and CMV-seropositive.

The CDR3 DNA reads TGTGCCAGCAGCCCACCCGGGACAGCCTATGAAGCTTTCTTT. It encodes CASSPPGTAYEAFF. J is TRBJ1-1 and V is TRBV6-5; 7 positions agree with TRBD1. The length of the CDR3 is 14 residues. CDR1 and CDR2 from the germline V gene are MNHEY and SVGAGI. The V gene end was trimmed by 6 bases and the J gene end by 7 bases; junction bases not matched to a gene: 11.

For the CDR3, the DNA is TGTGCCAGCACCCTGTACAGGGGAAATCAGCCCCAGCATTTT. The encoded protein is CASTLYRGNQPQHF. The chain carries TRBV2 and TRBJ1-5, with 7 nucleotides matching TRBD1. Germline V gene lookup returns CDR1 SNHLY and CDR2 FYNNEI. CDR3 size: 14 residues. V gave up 7 bases and J gave up 4 bases; unmatched junction bases: 7. Looking up the rest from reference TRBV2 and TRBJ1-5 gives the full variable domain: EPEVTQTPSHQVTQMGQEVILRCVPISNHLYFYWYRQILGQKVEFLVSFYNNEISEKSEIFDDQFSVERPDGSNFTLKIRSTKLEDSAMYFCASTLYRGNQPQHFGDGTRLSIL.

The V call is TRBV7-6, the J call TRBJ2-7, with D perhaps TRBD2 (5 bases). V was trimmed by 5 bases and J by 2 bases, leaving 19 bases between them. This CDR3 has 16 amino acids. Per the germline V gene, CDR1 is SGHVS and CDR2 is FNYEAQ. DNA for the CDR3: TGTGCCAGCAGCCAAACCGACCGCCGGGGAGCCTACGAGCAGTACTTC. This sequence encodes CASSQTDRRGAYEQYF.

On this clone itself: At one boundary the junction diverges from the germline segment, which might be a read error. The same CDR3 can be traced to other DNA sequences in this sample. DNA for the CDR3: TGTGCTAGCAGCTTACAACTAAACACTGAAGCTTTCTTT. It translates to CASSLQLNTEAFF. The rearrangement joins TRBV7-7 to TRBJ1-1; D unclear. The V gene's germline CDR1 is SSHAT and CDR2 FNYEAQ (reference sequence). The CDR3 spans 13 residues.

This clone was detected a few times. This chain uses TRBV7-2 with TRBJ1-6; unclear D gene. The CDR3 runs to 12 residues. Per the germline V gene, CDR1 is SGHTA and CDR2 is FQGNSA. V lost 3 bases, J lost 7 bases, and 4 bases lay in between. CDR3 in DNA: TGTGCCAGCAGCTTGCAGAATTCACCCCTCCACTTT. Translating gives CASSLQNSPLHF. The full variable domain, rest sourced from reference TRBV7-2 and TRBJ1-6, is GAGVSQSPSNKVTEKGKDVELRCDPISGHTALYWYRQSLGQGLEFLIYFQGNSAPDKSGLPSDRFSAERTGGSVSTLTIQRTQQEDSAVYLCASSLQNSPLHFGNGTRLTVT.

V gene TRBV19 combines with J gene TRBJ2-3, with TRBD2 as a possible D gene (5 bases). Trimming pared 1 base from V and 5 bases from J, leaving 13 bases between. Germline CDR1 is LNHDA and CDR2 is SQIVND (reference sequence). There are 15 residues in the CDR3. The CDR3 loop is CASSIGTGMGDTQYF. The CDR3 region has the DNA TGTGCCAGTAGTATAGGGACCGGGATGGGAGATACGCAGTATTTT.

The V and J genes are TRBV29-1 and TRBJ1-4, with a possible D match to TRBD1 (5 bases). The V end was cut by 7 bases, the J end by 9 bases, with 18 bases between. The CDR3 extends over 13 amino acids. The V gene's germline CDR1 is SQVTM and CDR2 ANQGSEA. The CDR3 loop reads CSATREGGKKLFF. CDR3 in DNA: TGCAGCGCTACCAGGGAGGGTGGTAAAAAACTGTTTTTT. The whole variable domain, remainder taken from reference TRBV29-1 and TRBJ1-4, is SAVISQKPSRDICQRGTSLTIQCQVDSQVTMMFWYRQQPGQSLTLIATANQGSEATYESGFVIDKFPISRPNLTFSTLTVSNMSPEDSSIYLCSATREGGKKLFFGSGTQLSVL.

V is TRBV19 and J is TRBJ1-2; 10 bases map to TRBD1. CDR1 and CDR2 from the germline V gene are LNHDA and SQIVND (reference sequence). The CDR3 sequence is 14 residues long. J lost 6 bases, V lost 6 bases, and 7 bases had no gene match. The CDR3 DNA reads TGTGCCAGTAGCGCCGACAGGGGGCGAAATGGCTACACCTTC. This codes for CASSADRGRNGYTF.

V usage is TRBV11-2 and J usage is TRBJ2-7; TRBD1 agrees at 10 bases. Germline loops: CDR1 SGHAT, CDR2 FQNNGV. This CDR3 comprises 18 residues. V was clipped by 7 bases and J by 4 bases; unmatched bases: 19. CDR3 region: CASNNPSHPGQGIYEQYF. In nucleotides, the CDR3 is TGTGCCAGCAACAATCCCAGCCACCCGGGACAGGGGATATACGAGCAGTACTTC.

This clone has more than one count but fewer than ten. Within the sample, other DNA sequences also encode this same CDR3. The chain uses TRBV5-1 and TRBJ1-1; 7 bases map to TRBD1. The CDR3 is made up of 14 amino acids. The germline gives CDR1 SGHRS, CDR2 YFSETQ. Unmatched junction bases numbered 6, after V lost 4 bases and J lost 3 bases. In nucleotides, the CDR3 is TGCGCCAGCAGCCCCTTTGACAGGGACACTGAAGCTTTCTTT. Protein product: CASSPFDRDTEAFF.

The CDR3: CASSYGAGWNTEAFF. Written as DNA, the CDR3 is TGTGCCAGCAGTTACGGCGCAGGATGGAACACTGAAGCTTTCTTT. The V call is TRBV6-5, the J call TRBJ1-1, with D unclear. Per germline, CDR1 MNHEY and CDR2 SVGAGI. V was pared by 2 bases and J by 1 base, with 11 bases between. The CDR3 consists of 15 residues.

This chain connects TRBV30 to TRBJ1-2; D call uncertain. This CDR3 comprises 17 residues. Per germline, CDR1 GTSNPN and CDR2 SVGIG (reference sequence). V was shortened by 2 bases and J by 2 bases, with 21 bases between the two germline ends. The chain's CDR3 is CAWSSGNWARMNYGYTF. The CDR3 bases are TGTGCCTGGAGTTCCGGAAATTGGGCCAGAATGAACTATGGCTACACCTTC.

The chain links TRBV5-1 to TRBJ2-6; D is undetermined. This CDR3 has 15 residues. Per germline, CDR1 SGHRS and CDR2 YFSETQ. The germline V and J ends were trimmed by 2 bases and 4 bases, with 10 bases remaining between them. The CDR3 region has the DNA TGCGCCAGCAGCTTCGGAGATCGGGGGGCCAACGTCCTGACTTTC. Translation: CASSFGDRGANVLTF.